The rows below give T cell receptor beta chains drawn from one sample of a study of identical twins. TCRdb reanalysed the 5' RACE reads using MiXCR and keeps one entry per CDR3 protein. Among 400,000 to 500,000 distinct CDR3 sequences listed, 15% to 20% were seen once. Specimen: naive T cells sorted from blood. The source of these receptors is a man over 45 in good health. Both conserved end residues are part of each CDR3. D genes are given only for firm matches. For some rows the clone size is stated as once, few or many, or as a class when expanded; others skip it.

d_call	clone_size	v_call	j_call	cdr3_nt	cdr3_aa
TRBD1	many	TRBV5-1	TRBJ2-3	TGCGCCAGCAACCTACAGGGGGCTAGCACAGATACGCAGTATTTT	CASNLQGASTDTQYF
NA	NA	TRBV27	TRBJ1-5	TGTGCCAGCAGTTTTGGGGGGTATAGCAATCAGCCCCAGCATTTT	CASSFGGYSNQPQHF
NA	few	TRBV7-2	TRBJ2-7	TGTGCCAGCAGCTCCCAAGGGGTCTCCTACGAGCAGTACTTC	CASSSQGVSYEQYF
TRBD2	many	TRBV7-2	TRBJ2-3	TGTGCCAGCAGCTTGAGCGGGGGGCCAGATACGCAGTATTTT	CASSLSGGPDTQYF
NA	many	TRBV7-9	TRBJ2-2	TGTGCCAGCAGCCGAAACAAGGGGCCGGGCACCGGGGAGCTGTTTTTT	CASSRNKGPGTGELFF
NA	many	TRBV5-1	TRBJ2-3	TGCGCCAGCAGTGACGGCAGCCGCACAGATACGCAGTATTTT	CASSDGSRTDTQYF
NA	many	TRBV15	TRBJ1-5	TGTGCCACCAGCAGCTCCTCGGACAGAAATCAGCCCCAGCATTTT	CATSSSSDRNQPQHF
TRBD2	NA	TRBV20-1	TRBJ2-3	TGCAGTGCTAGGCCCCTCAGGGAGGGGACAGATACGCAGTATTTT	CSARPLREGTDTQYF
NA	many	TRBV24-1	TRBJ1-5	TGTGCCACCAGTGATCACAGGGTCGCGAGCAATCAGCCCCAGCATTTT	CATSDHRVASNQPQHF
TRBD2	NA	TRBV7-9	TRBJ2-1	TGTGCCAGCAGCCCGATAGCGGGGCGGGGGAATGAGCAGTTCTTC	CASSPIAGRGNEQFF
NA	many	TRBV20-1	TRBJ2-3	TGCAGTGCTAGACTCCCGGTCACAGATACGCAGTATTTT	CSARLPVTDTQYF
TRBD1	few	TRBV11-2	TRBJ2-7	TGTGCCAGCACCACCCTCCAGGGGGCTTACGAGCAGTACTTC	CASTTLQGAYEQYF
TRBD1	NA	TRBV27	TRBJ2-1	TGTGCCAGCAGTCTGGGACAGGCCCTACGGCAGTTCTTC	CASSLGQALRQFF
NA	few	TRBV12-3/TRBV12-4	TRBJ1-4	TGTGCCAGCAGTACAACGACGGTCTACCTTGAAAAACTGTTTTTT	CASSTTTVYLEKLFF
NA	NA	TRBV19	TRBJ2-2	TGTGCCAGTCAAAAGGTCGGGGAGCTGTTTTTT	CASQKVGELFF
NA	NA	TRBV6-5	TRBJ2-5	TGTGCCAGCAGTTACGGGGGGAAGGGGGAGACCCAGTACTTC	CASSYGGKGETQYF
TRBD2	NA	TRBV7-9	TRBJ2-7	TGTGCCAGCAGCGGATCGGGGGGGGTAGCGGTTGGTGAGCAGTACTTC	CASSGSGGVAVGEQYF